What follows are 15 T cell receptor beta chains derived from one specimen sequenced in a study of blood T cell repertoires in COVID-19. Sequencing used immunoSEQ multiplex PCR; TCRdb keeps in-frame clones, though not all of them. The table lists 120,000 or so clones, 55% to 75% of them singletons. Source material: peripheral blood. The receptors were sampled from a human donor with acute or convalescent COVID-19. The donor label of this sample is uncertain.

The CDR3 coding sequence is TGTGCCAGCAGCTTAGTGCAGGGTCGGGCCTACAATGAGCAGTTCTTC. This codes for CASSLVQGRAYNEQFF. The chain carries TRBV11-2 and TRBJ2-1, with D possibly being TRBD1 (5 bases). Germline V lookup: CDR1 SGHAT, CDR2 FQNNGV. This CDR3 region has 16 residues. The germline V and J ends were trimmed by 1 base and 2 bases, with 12 bases remaining between them.

The chain uses TRBV6-5 and TRBJ2-5, with 8 nucleotides matching TRBD2. Losses at the gene ends were 8 bases for V and 2 bases for J; bases not matched to a gene: 10. This CDR3 spans 15 amino acids. Germline assignment: CDR1 MNHEY and CDR2 SVGAGI. DNA of the CDR3: TGTGCCAGCTCTCCCTTCCGGGGGGGACAAGAGACCCAGTACTTC. The encoded protein is CASSPFRGGQETQYF.

This clone was observed a handful of times. The chain is built from TRBV7-9 and TRBJ1-2; D is possibly TRBD1 (6 bases). The germline CDR1 and CDR2 sequences are SEHNR and FQNEAQ (reference sequence). V was shortened by 1 base and J by 4 bases, with 13 bases between the two germline ends. The CDR3 sequence is 15 residues long. CDR3 protein: CASSLVNREIYGYTF. The DNA of the CDR3 is TGTGCCAGCAGCTTAGTCAACAGGGAGATCTATGGCTACACCTTC.

CDR3 in amino acids: CASSLRGQGAGRETQYF. The CDR3 DNA reads as TGTGCCAGCAGCTTAAGGGGGCAGGGGGCTGGCAGGGAGACCCAGTACTTC. The gene calls are TRBV7-3 and TRBJ2-5; TRBD1 agrees at 8 bases. V lost 1 base and J lost 5; bases outside the gene matches: 12. Germline CDR1 and CDR2: SGHTA and FQGTGA. CDR3 length: 17 residues.

The genes are TRBV5-1 and TRBJ2-3; D gene ambiguous. The CDR3 spans 12 residues. Deletions cut 0 bases from V and 5 bases from J, with 4 bases between. The germline CDR1 and CDR2 sequences are SGHRS and YFSETQ. Here the CDR3 reads CASSLDGDTQYF. DNA for the CDR3: TGCGCCAGCAGCTTGGACGGAGATACGCAGTATTTT.

V gene TRBV5-6 combines with J gene TRBJ2-1; 12 bases fit TRBD2. Germline-derived CDR1 and CDR2 are SGHDT and YYEEEE. This CDR3 is 13 amino acids long. The ends lost 4 bases at V and 14 bases at J; junction bases unmatched: 7. CDR3 sequence: CASSHTSGGMEFF. DNA for the CDR3: TGTGCCAGCAGCCATACTAGCGGGGGGATGGAGTTCTTC.

The rearrangement joins TRBV29-1 to TRBJ2-1, with TRBD2 as a possible D gene (6 bases). Germline CDR1 SQVTM, CDR2 ANQGSEA. The length of the CDR3 is 14 residues. The ends were cut back, 5 bases at V and 0 bases at J, with 11 bases in the middle. The chain's CDR3 is CSVSGEFSYNEQFF. The CDR3 DNA is TGCAGCGTTTCGGGAGAATTCTCCTACAATGAGCAGTTCTTC.

The V and J genes are TRBV7-8 and TRBJ2-5, with D possibly TRBD2 on 6 matching bases. The CDR3 is 15 amino acids. Germline V gene data show CDR1 as SGHVS and CDR2 as FQNEAQ. Trimming removed 1 base from V and 2 bases from J, with 11 bases in between. The CDR3 is CASSLVPGDQETQYF. The CDR3 bases are TGTGCCAGCAGCTTAGTCCCGGGGGATCAAGAGACCCAGTACTTC.

This chain links TRBV24-1 with TRBJ2-7; 8 nucleotides align to TRBD1. Germline values: CDR1 KGHDR, CDR2 SFDVKD. V was clipped by 5 bases and J by 5 bases; unmatched bases: 7. The CDR3 loop spans 14 amino acids. This CDR3 reads CATSGTGGKDEQYF. CDR3 DNA sequence: TGTGCCACCAGTGGAACAGGGGGTAAGGACGAGCAGTACTTC.

This clone was picked up one time. The chain joins TRBV19 to TRBJ1-5; 7 bases match TRBD1. The J segment lost 0 bases and the V segment lost 1 base, leaving 9 bases of the junction unmatched. The length of the CDR3 is 18 residues. Germline-derived CDR1 and CDR2 are LNHDA and SQIVND (reference sequence). The CDR3 reads CASSIAGQAYYSNQPQHF. DNA for the CDR3: TGTGCCAGTAGTATAGCTGGACAGGCCTATTATAGCAATCAGCCCCAGCATTTT.

The chain employs TRBV6-5 and TRBJ2-5, with TRBD2 matching 8 bases. Unmatched junction bases numbered 9, after V lost 5 bases and J lost 4 bases. Germline-derived CDR1 and CDR2 are MNHEY and SVGAGI. This CDR3 is built from 15 residues. The DNA for the CDR3 is TGTGCCAGCAGTCCCCGAGTAGCGGGGATAGAGACCCAGTACTTC. This codes for CASSPRVAGIETQYF.

V usage is TRBV5-1 and J usage is TRBJ2-5, with 11 positions matching TRBD1. From germline, CDR1 is SGHRS and CDR2 YFSETQ. With V trimmed by 4 bases and J by 5 bases, 4 bases remained unmatched. The CDR3 has 14 residues. Written as DNA, the CDR3 is TGCGCCAGCAGCCGGGACAGGGGGATGGAGACCCAGTACTTC. Its protein product is CASSRDRGMETQYF. The entire variable domain, with the rest obtained from reference TRBV5-1 and TRBJ2-5, is as follows: KAGVTQTPRYLIKTRGQQVTLSCSPISGHRSVSWYQQTPGQGLQFLFEYFSETQRNKGNFPGRFSGRQFSNSRSEMNVSTLELGDSALYLCASSRDRGMETQYFGPGTRLLVL.

In this sample, this clone turned up a few times. This sample includes further DNA sequences coding for the same CDR3. The rearrangement links TRBV29-1 to TRBJ1-2; 7 bases are a match to TRBD1. The CDR3 is made up of 13 amino acids. J gave up 4 bases and V 4 bases, and 6 bases lay outside the gene matches. CDR1 is SQVTM, CDR2 ANQGSEA, per germline. CDR3 sequence: CSVGEGGAYGYTF. In nucleotides, the CDR3 is TGCAGCGTTGGCGAAGGGGGCGCCTATGGCTACACCTTC.

The chain employs TRBV28 and TRBJ1-2; 10 bases are a match to TRBD1. Germline V gene data show CDR1 as MDHEN and CDR2 as SYDVKM. V gave up 2 bases and J gave up 6 bases; unmatched junction bases: 15. The CDR3 runs to 18 residues. The DNA for the CDR3 is TGTGCCAGCAGTTTACCTCCGGGACAGGGGATCATCGGGCATGGCTACACCTTC. It translates to CASSLPPGQGIIGHGYTF.

This clone was detected ten times or more. This rearrangement joins TRBV6-5 to TRBJ1-2; D perhaps matches TRBD1 (5 bases). Trimming pared 6 bases from V and 5 bases from J, leaving 10 bases between. The CDR3 sequence is 12 residues long. Germline loops: CDR1 MNHEY, CDR2 SVGAGI. CDR3 DNA: TGTGCCAGCAGGGAGGGGAGGTATGGCTACACCTTC. Translating it yields CASREGRYGYTF.